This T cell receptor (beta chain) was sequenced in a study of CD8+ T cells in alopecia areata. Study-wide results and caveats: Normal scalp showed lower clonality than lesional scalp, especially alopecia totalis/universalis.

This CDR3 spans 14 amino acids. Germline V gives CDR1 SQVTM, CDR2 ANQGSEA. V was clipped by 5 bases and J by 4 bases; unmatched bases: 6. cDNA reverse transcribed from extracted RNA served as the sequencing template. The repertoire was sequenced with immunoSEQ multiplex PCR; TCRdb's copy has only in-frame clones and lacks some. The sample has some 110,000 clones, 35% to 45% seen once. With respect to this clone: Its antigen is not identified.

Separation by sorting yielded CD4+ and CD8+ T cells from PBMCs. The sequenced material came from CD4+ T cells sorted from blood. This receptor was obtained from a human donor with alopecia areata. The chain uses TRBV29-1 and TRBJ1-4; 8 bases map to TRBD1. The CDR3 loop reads CSVLSGGGNEKLFF. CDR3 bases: TGCAGCGTTCTATCAGGGGGCGGTAATGAAAAACTGTTTTTT.